The 7 T cell receptor beta chains given below trace back to one sample, sequenced in a study of PD-1 blockade in classical Hodgkin lymphoma. Time point in this sample: cycle 4 day 1 (C4D1), after around six weeks of nivolumab. Every patient relapsed after autologous stem cell transplantation, and brentuximab vedotin exposure varied. Some clones are missing from TCRdb's copy, which holds only in-frame ones; the method was immunoSEQ multiplex PCR. The data hold 15,000 to 20,000 clones, with about four fifths observed a single time. The input for sequencing was peripheral blood mononuclear cells (PBMCs), taken before the fourth cycle of nivolumab. The receptors here all came from a human donor with classical Hodgkin lymphoma.

A word on this clone: The junction departs from germline at one end; a sequencing error may be responsible. This rearrangement joins TRBV10-3 to TRBJ1-5; D remains ambiguous. The CDR3 is made up of 12 amino acids. Per the germline V gene, CDR1 is ENHRY and CDR2 is SYGVKD. The CDR3 protein is CAVSRGNQPQHF. In nucleotides, the CDR3 is TGTGCCGTCAGTCGAGGCAATCAGCCCCAGCATTTT.

Of note for this clone: Other DNA sequences of this sample code for an identical CDR3. V gene TRBV4-3 combines with J gene TRBJ1-2; unclear D gene. Germline V gene sequence: CDR1 LGHNA, CDR2 YSLEER. V lost 0 bases and J 1 base, leaving 6 bases between the germline ends. The CDR3 consists of 14 residues. The CDR3 region is CASSQDRGNYGYTF. The CDR3, as DNA: TGCGCCAGCAGCCAAGATCGGGGTAACTATGGCTACACCTTC.

The chain couples TRBV21-1 to TRBJ1-2. TRBV21-1 is termed a pseudogene. This CDR3 has 17 residues. The CDR3 DNA is TGTGCCAGCAGCAATCGCGGGAACGGCCGGGAAAACTATGGCTACACCTTC. Translating gives CASSNRGNGRENYGYTF.

CDR3 bases: TGCGCCAGCAGGTCCGGGACAGGGGGCTACGAGCAGTACTTC. The encoded protein is CASRSGTGGYEQYF. V and J are TRBV5-1 and TRBJ2-7; 11 bases match TRBD1. V was clipped by 5 bases and J by 3 bases; unmatched bases: 4. The CDR3 is 14 residues long. Germline CDR1 reads SGHRS; CDR2 reads YFSETQ.

This chain links TRBV9 with TRBJ2-1; no firm D call. V lost 0 bases and J 4 bases, leaving 14 bases between the germline ends. This CDR3 is built from 16 residues. Per the germline V gene, CDR1 is SGDLS and CDR2 is YYNGEE. The CDR3 sequence is CASSVGSRQTYNEQFF. CDR3 sequence (DNA): TGTGCCAGCAGCGTAGGCTCGAGGCAAACGTACAATGAGCAGTTCTTC.

This chain joins TRBV6-5 and TRBJ1-2; 7 bases align to TRBD1. J gave up 2 bases and V 8 bases, and 11 bases lay outside the gene matches. The CDR3 length is 15 residues. Germline assignment: CDR1 MNHEY and CDR2 SVGAGI. The CDR3 region is CASGSNSGGNYGYTF. The CDR3 nucleotides read TGTGCCAGCGGGTCAAATTCAGGGGGAAACTATGGCTACACCTTC.

By proportion, this clone is large (0.1 to 1%). The genes are TRBV7-9 and TRBJ1-2; D ambiguous. Trimming pared 0 bases from V and 7 bases from J, leaving 9 bases between. This CDR3 has 13 residues. The germline CDR1 and CDR2 sequences are SEHNR and FQNEAQ (reference sequence). For the CDR3, the DNA is TGTGCCAGCAGCTTAGCAGTTGGTGGTGGCTACACCTTC. Translating it yields CASSLAVGGGYTF.